This T cell receptor beta chain was recorded in a study of T cell changes during pregnancy in multiple sclerosis. Losses at the gene ends were 6 bases for V and 2 bases for J; bases not matched to a gene: 6. Looked up from germline, CDR1 is SQVTM and CDR2 is ANQGSEA. CDR3 length: 14 residues. Assay used: immunoSEQ multiplex PCR; TCRdb lists only in-frame clones, some missing. This sample has about 46,000 clones, with approximately 90% found just once. The genes are TRBV29-1 and TRBJ2-1; TRBD2 aligns across 8 bases. The input for sequencing was CD8+ T cells from peripheral blood mononuclear cells, taken in the second trimester of pregnancy. This sequence originates from a female donor with multiple sclerosis, enrolled in a pregnancy study. The CDR3 sequence: CSVAGTRPYNEQFF. The CDR3 DNA sequence: TGCAGCGTAGCCGGGACTAGGCCCTACAATGAGCAGTTCTTC.